The 19 T cell receptor beta chains given below trace back to one sample, sequenced in a study of T cell repertoires in cytomegalovirus infection. MiXCR was run by TCRdb on the reads, yielding one entry per CDR3 protein. The sample carries around 530,000 distinct CDR3 sequences, more than 15% recorded once. Sequencing used CD8+ T cells from PBMCs. Every receptor here comes from a human donor in good health (CMV status not recorded). Some clones in this sample may be carry-over from other donors' samples.

The genes are TRBV4-1 and TRBJ2-1; D not resolved. CDR3 size: 15 residues. V dropped 1 base and J dropped 9 bases, with 16 bases sitting between them. The germline V gene encodes CDR1 MGHRA and CDR2 YSYEKL. CDR3 sequence reads: CASSQGQALRGEQFF. In DNA, the CDR3 is TGCGCCAGCAGCCAAGGACAAGCGCTCAGAGGTGAGCAGTTCTTC.

Worth noting for this clonotype: It is unclear where the CDR3 begins or ends on the DNA, so no DNA is shown, and the CDR3 is as TCRdb lists it. V is TRBV7-5 and J is TRBJ1-4; the DNA was not used to check the table's D call, TRBD1. TRBV7-5 is a recognized pseudogene. Inclusive of both ends, the CDR3 amounts to 18 amino acids. The chain's CDR3 is CISVPEMDGGDINEKLFF.

At least ten counts were recorded for this clonotype. This rearrangement joins TRBV28 to TRBJ1-1; the D is unclear. Per the germline V gene, CDR1 is MDHEN and CDR2 is SYDVKM. The V end was cut by 5 bases, the J end by 0 bases, with 13 bases between. The CDR3 length is 15 residues. The CDR3 protein is CASSNPGLLNTEAFF. DNA for the CDR3: TGTGCCAGCAGTAACCCAGGACTACTGAACACTGAAGCTTTCTTT.

This clonotype was recorded at least ten times. The junction departs from the called germline gene at one end, perhaps through a read error. The rearrangement uses TRBV7-7 and TRBJ2-4; possible D gene TRBD1, 5 bases. Germline values: CDR1 SSHAT, CDR2 FNYEAQ (reference sequence). The CDR3 is 13 amino acids. CDR3 sequence: CASSKGVGNIQYF. CDR3 bases: TGTGCTAGCAGCAAAGGGGTAGGAAACATTCAGTACTTC.

The chain combines TRBV3-1 with TRBJ1-1, with D unclear. The germline V gene encodes CDR1 LGHDT and CDR2 YNNKEL (reference sequence). This CDR3 is 16 amino acids long. Deletions cut 4 bases from V and 4 bases from J, with 19 bases between. The CDR3 bases are TGTGCCAGCAGCCCCTTTAGGGCCATCGGGTCCACTGAAGCTTTCTTT. It specifies CASSPFRAIGSTEAFF.

The rearrangement links TRBV2 to TRBJ2-7; 9 nucleotides match TRBD1. In germline, CDR1 is SNHLY, CDR2 FYNNEI. V lost 10 bases to trimming and J lost 4 bases; unmatched junction nucleotides: 8. The CDR3 contains 13 residues. Here the CDR3 reads CATHRDREYEQYF. CDR3 in DNA: TGTGCCACACACCGGGACAGGGAATACGAGCAGTACTTC.

This clonotype was picked up a small number of times. The J gene is TRBJ2-5, the V gene TRBV12-3 or TRBV12-4, with D perhaps assigned TRBD1 or TRBD2 (5 bases each). The V end lost 1 base, the J end lost 4 bases, and 10 bases lay between the germline ends. The CDR3 contains 14 residues. This chain's CDR3 is CASSLGGKRETQYF. CDR3 nucleotide sequence: TGTGCCAGCAGTTTAGGGGGGAAACGAGAGACCCAGTACTTC.

This clonotype showed up just a few times. The rearrangement uses TRBV11-1 and TRBJ2-5, with 7 bases that match TRBD2. Per germline, CDR1 SGHAT and CDR2 FQDESV (reference sequence). The CDR3 is 16 residues long. The V gene end was trimmed by 5 bases and the J gene end by 1 base; junction bases not matched to a gene: 10. CDR3 in DNA: TGTGCCAGCAGCCCCCGACCGGGACTACCCCAAGAGACCCAGTACTTC. Translated: CASSPRPGLPQETQYF.

This clonotype was detected ten times or more. The chain uses TRBV10-2 and TRBJ2-1; 13 bases fit TRBD2. This CDR3 comprises 15 residues. V shed 6 bases, J shed 6 bases, and the junction held 5 bases outside the gene matches. Germline values: CDR1 WSHSY, CDR2 SAAADI. The CDR3 nucleotides read TGCGCCAGCAGAACTAGCGGGGGGGACACCAATGAGCAGTTCTTC. Its protein product is CASRTSGGDTNEQFF.

Ten or more counts support this clonotype. The gene calls are TRBV27 and TRBJ1-1; D ambiguous. V gave up 11 bases and J gave up 5 bases, with 18 bases separating them. The CDR3 length is 13 residues. The germline CDR1 and CDR2 sequences are MNHEY and SMNVEV (reference sequence). This CDR3 reads CAARKSERTEAFF. CDR3 in DNA: TGTGCCGCCCGGAAGAGCGAGAGGACTGAAGCTTTCTTT.

This clonotype showed up many times. In DNA, the CDR3 is TGTGCCAGCAGTGACGGGACAGTGAACACAGATACGCAGTATTTT. As protein: CASSDGTVNTDTQYF. V and J are TRBV2 and TRBJ2-3; TRBD1 matches at 7 bases. The CDR3 length is 15 residues. V was clipped by 3 bases and J by 2 bases; unmatched bases: 5. CDR1 is SNHLY and CDR2 is FYNNEI in the germline V gene. Complete variable domain (other parts from reference TRBV2 and TRBJ2-3): EPEVTQTPSHQVTQMGQEVILRCVPISNHLYFYWYRQILGQKVEFLVSFYNNEISEKSEIFDDQFSVERPDGSNFTLKIRSTKLEDSAMYFCASSDGTVNTDTQYFGPGTRLTVL.

This clonotype showed up many times. The chain links TRBV4-1 to TRBJ2-4; the match to TRBD2 covers 12 bases. The CDR3 is 16 amino acids. V lost 3 bases and J lost 2; bases outside the gene matches: 2. In germline, CDR1 is MGHRA, CDR2 YSYEKL. The CDR3 region has the DNA TGCGCCAGCAGCCAGACTAGCGGGAGATCCAAAAACATTCAGTACTTC. Its translation is CASSQTSGRSKNIQYF.

Only a few counts were recorded for this clonotype. The chain has TRBV20-1 and TRBJ1-2; 10 bases fit TRBD1. The V segment lost 5 bases and the J segment 6 bases; nucleotides outside the gene matches: 3. From germline, CDR1 is DFQATT and CDR2 SNEGSKA (reference sequence). This CDR3 spans 12 amino acids. The CDR3 sequence is CSALDRGHGYTF. For the CDR3, the DNA is TGCAGTGCTCTCGACAGGGGGCATGGCTACACCTTC.

This clonotype has at least ten counts. The rearrangement links TRBV7-9 to TRBJ2-7; TRBD1 might be the D (6 bases). The CDR3 spans 15 residues. The V end lost 7 bases, the J end lost 0 bases, and 16 bases lay between the germline ends. Germline-derived CDR1 and CDR2 are SEHNR and FQNEAQ (reference sequence). Here the CDR3 DNA reads TGTGCCAGCACCATACAGGGTCAAGGCTCCTACGAGCAGTACTTC. This codes for CASTIQGQGSYEQYF.

This clonotype was found many times. This rearrangement joins TRBV6-5 to TRBJ1-2; tentative D call: TRBD1 (5 bases). This CDR3 has 11 amino acids. V lost 8 bases and J lost 3, with 7 bases in between. Germline CDR1 MNHEY, CDR2 SVGAGI. The CDR3 DNA reads TGTGCCAGCTGGGGCTACTATGGCTACACCTTC. Amino acids: CASWGYYGYTF.

Remarks on this clonotype: A much larger clone differs by one base, so this may be a read error. Because it lacks the conserved phenylalanine or tryptophan at the end, this CDR3 is likely a read error. The V call is TRBV2, the J call TRBJ2-1, with unresolved D. V shed 7 bases and J shed 6 bases, with 10 bases lying between them. Germline V gene sequence: CDR1 SNHLY, CDR2 FYNNEI. CDR3 length: 12 amino acids. In nucleotides, the CDR3 is TGTGCCAGCAACAACAGAGCCAATGAGCAGTTCTTA. This translates into CASNNRANEQFL.

The CDR3 DNA reads as TGTGCCGGACAAAGCAGTGGGATGCCCCAGCATTTT. The encoded protein is CAGQSSGMPQHF. The chain links TRBV7-9 to TRBJ1-5; tentative D call: TRBD1 (5 bases). CDR3 length: 12 amino acids. CDR1 and CDR2 from the germline V gene are SEHNR and FQNEAQ (reference sequence). Trimming cost V 11 bases and J 9 bases, with 17 bases left between them.

At least ten counts were recorded for this clonotype. The CDR3 spells CASCDSVGYNEQFF. CDR3 DNA sequence: TGTGCCAGCTGCGATAGTGTTGGGTACAATGAGCAGTTCTTC. This chain links TRBV19 with TRBJ2-1; D gene unclear. V lost 9 bases to trimming and J lost 4 bases, with 16 bases between them. Germline CDR1 LNHDA, CDR2 SQIVND (reference sequence). This CDR3 comprises 14 residues.

V usage is TRBV11-2 and J usage is TRBJ1-4, with 7 bases matching TRBD1. V was clipped by 2 bases and J by 7 bases; unmatched bases: 4. The CDR3 runs 14 residues. The germline gives CDR1 SGHAT, CDR2 FQNNGV. CDR3 sequence reads: CASSLTGTVEKLFF. The DNA for the CDR3 is TGTGCCAGCAGCTTAACCGGGACAGTTGAAAAACTGTTTTTT.